Listed below are T cell receptor beta chains from one sample, sequenced in a study of T cells in narcolepsy. Some clones are missing from TCRdb's copy, which holds only in-frame ones; the method was immunoSEQ multiplex PCR. The sample lists more than 10,000 clones; around 94% were seen once. Sequenced input: CD45RA- memory CD4+ T cells from PBMCs. The receptors originated from a human donor with narcolepsy. Each CDR3 is given with its conserved first and last residue. D genes are given only for firm matches. The size entry is marked missing in some rows and otherwise reads once, few, many or a size class.

abundance,d_gene,j_gene,v_gene,CDR3aa,CDR3nt
NA,NA,TRBJ2-4,TRBV2,CASSENELAKNIQYF,TGTGCCAGCAGTGAAAATGAGCTAGCCAAAAACATTCAGTACTTC
NA,TRBD2,TRBJ2-6,TRBV13,CASSWGRREDVLTF,TGTGCCAGCAGCTGGGGCCGCCGGGAGGACGTCCTGACTTTC
NA,NA,TRBJ1-3,TRBV6-1,CASSPGFSGNTIYF,TGTGCCAGCAGTCCGGGATTTTCTGGAAACACCATATATTTT
NA,NA,TRBJ1-2,TRBV10-3,CAISESGQSGPYGYTF,TGTGCCATCAGTGAAAGTGGACAATCGGGACCCTATGGCTACACCTTC
NA,TRBD2,TRBJ2-1,TRBV6-4,CASSRLAGEGNEQFF,TGTGCCAGCAGTCGACTAGCGGGAGAGGGCAATGAGCAGTTCTTC
NA,NA,TRBJ2-5,TRBV27,CASRKGRLGQETQYF,TGTGCCAGCCGAAAAGGACGACTAGGTCAAGAGACCCAGTACTTC
NA,TRBD2,TRBJ2-5,TRBV5-3,CASSLRSSGLQYF,TGTGCCAGCAGCTTGAGGTCTAGCGGGTTACAGTACTTC
NA,NA,TRBJ1-3,TRBV7-8,CASSRGESGNTIYF,TGTGCCAGCAGCCGCGGTGAATCTGGAAACACCATATATTTT
NA,NA,TRBJ1-4,TRBV19,CASRPTTGYANEKLFF,TGTGCCAGTAGACCGACCACAGGGTATGCTAATGAAAAACTGTTTTTT
few,NA,TRBJ1-2,TRBV2,CASTNYGYTF,TGTGCCAGCACGAACTATGGCTACACCTTC
NA,TRBD2,TRBJ2-3,TRBV6-1,CASRTSGGTDTQYF,TGTGCCAGCAGGACTAGCGGGGGAACAGATACGCAGTATTTT